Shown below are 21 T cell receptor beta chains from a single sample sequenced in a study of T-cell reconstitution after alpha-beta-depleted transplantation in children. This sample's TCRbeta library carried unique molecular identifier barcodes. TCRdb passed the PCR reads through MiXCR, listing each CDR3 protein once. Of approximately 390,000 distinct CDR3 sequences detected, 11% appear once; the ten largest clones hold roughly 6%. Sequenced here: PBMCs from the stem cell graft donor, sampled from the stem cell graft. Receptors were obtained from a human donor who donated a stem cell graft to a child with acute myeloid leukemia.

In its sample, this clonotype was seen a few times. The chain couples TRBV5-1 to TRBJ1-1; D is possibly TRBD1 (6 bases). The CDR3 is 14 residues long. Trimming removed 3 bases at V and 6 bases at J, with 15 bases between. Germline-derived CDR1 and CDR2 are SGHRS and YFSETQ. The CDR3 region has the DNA TGCGCCAGCAGCTCTGGCTTGGGGGGCCCTGAAGCTTTCTTT. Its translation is CASSSGLGGPEAFF. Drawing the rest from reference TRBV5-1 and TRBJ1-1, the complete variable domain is KAGVTQTPRYLIKTRGQQVTLSCSPISGHRSVSWYQQTPGQGLQFLFEYFSETQRNKGNFPGRFSGRQFSNSRSEMNVSTLELGDSALYLCASSSGLGGPEAFFGQGTRLTVV.

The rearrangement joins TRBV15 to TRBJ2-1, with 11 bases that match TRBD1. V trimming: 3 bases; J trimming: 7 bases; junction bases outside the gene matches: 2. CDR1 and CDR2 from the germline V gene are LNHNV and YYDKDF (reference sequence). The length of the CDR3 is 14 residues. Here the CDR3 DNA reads TGTGCCACCAGCAGGGACAGGGGGCCGAATGAGCAGTTCTTC. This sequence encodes CATSRDRGPNEQFF. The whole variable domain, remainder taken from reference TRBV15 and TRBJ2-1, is DAMVIQNPRYQVTQFGKPVTLSCSQTLNHNVMYWYQQKSSQAPKLLFHYYDKDFNNEADTPDNFQSRRPNTSFCFLDIRSPGLGDTAMYLCATSRDRGPNEQFFGPGTRLTVL.

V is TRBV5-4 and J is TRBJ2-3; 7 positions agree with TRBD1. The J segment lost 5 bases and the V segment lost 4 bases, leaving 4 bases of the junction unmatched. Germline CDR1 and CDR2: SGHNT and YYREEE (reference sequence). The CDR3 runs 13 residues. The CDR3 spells CASSTQGIDTQYF. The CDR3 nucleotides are TGTGCCAGCAGCACACAGGGGATAGATACGCAGTATTTT.

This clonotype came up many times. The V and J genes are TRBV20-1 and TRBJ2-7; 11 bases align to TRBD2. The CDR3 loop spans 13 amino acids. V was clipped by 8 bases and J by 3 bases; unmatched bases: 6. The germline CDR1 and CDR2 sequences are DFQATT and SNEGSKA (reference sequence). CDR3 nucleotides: TGCAGTTACGCCGGGACTAGCGGCTACGAGCAGTACTTC. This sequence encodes CSYAGTSGYEQYF.

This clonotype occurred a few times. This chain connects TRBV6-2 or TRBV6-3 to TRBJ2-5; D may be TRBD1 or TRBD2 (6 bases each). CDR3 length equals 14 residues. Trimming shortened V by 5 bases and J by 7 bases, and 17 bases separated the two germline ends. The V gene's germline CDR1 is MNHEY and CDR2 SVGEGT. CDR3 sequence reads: CASSLGGSGATQYF. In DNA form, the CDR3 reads TGTGCCAGCAGTCTCGGGGGCTCCGGAGCGACCCAGTACTTC.

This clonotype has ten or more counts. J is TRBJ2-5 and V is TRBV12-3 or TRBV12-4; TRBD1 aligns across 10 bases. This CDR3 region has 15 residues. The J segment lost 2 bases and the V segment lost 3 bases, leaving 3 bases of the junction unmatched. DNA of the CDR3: TGTGCCAGCAGTTTCCCGGGACAGGGGCAAGAGACCCAGTACTTC. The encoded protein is CASSFPGQGQETQYF.

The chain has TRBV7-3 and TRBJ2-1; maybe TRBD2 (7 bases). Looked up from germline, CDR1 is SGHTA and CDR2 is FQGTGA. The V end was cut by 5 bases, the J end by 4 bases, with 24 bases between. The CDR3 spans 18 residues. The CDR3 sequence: CASSPRIPQGGFYNEQFF. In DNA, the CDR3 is TGTGCCAGCAGCCCCCGAATCCCACAGGGAGGGTTTTACAATGAGCAGTTCTTC.

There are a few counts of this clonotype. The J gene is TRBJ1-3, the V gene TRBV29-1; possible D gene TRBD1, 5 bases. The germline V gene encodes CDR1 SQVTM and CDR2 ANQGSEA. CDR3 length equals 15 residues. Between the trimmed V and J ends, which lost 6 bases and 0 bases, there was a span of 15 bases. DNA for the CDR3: TGCAGCGTCCAACCATCAGGGAGCTCTGGAAACACCATATATTTT. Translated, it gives CSVQPSGSSGNTIYF.

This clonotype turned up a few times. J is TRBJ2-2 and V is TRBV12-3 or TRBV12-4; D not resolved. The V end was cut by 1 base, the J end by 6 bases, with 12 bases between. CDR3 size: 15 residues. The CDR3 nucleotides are TGTGCCAGCAGTTTAGATCGTCTAGTACCCGGGGAGCTGTTTTTT. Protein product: CASSLDRLVPGELFF.

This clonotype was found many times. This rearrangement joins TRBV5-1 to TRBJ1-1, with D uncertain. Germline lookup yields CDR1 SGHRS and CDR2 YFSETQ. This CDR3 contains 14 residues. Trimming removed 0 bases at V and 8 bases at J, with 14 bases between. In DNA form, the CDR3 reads TGCGCCAGCAGCTTGGCCTCAACGTGGCCGGAAGCTTTCTTT. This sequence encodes CASSLASTWPEAFF.

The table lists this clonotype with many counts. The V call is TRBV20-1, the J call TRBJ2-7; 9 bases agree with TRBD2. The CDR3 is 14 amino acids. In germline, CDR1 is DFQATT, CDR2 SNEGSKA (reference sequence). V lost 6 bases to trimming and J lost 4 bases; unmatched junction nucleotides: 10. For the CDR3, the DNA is TGCAGTGCCGATCCGGGACTAGCACTGTACGAGCAGTACTTC. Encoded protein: CSADPGLALYEQYF.

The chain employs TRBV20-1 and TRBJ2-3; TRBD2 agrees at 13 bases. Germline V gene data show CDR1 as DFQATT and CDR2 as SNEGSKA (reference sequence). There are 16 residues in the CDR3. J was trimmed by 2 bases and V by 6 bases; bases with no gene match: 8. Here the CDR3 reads CSAAPGLAGDTDTQYF. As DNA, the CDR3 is TGCAGTGCCGCGCCCGGACTAGCGGGGGACACAGATACGCAGTATTTT.

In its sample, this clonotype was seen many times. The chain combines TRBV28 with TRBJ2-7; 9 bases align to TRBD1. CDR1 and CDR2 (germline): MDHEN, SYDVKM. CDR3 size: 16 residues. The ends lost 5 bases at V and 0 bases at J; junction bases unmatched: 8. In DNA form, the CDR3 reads TGTGCCAGCAGTCCCCCCGGGACAGGGAGCTCCTACGAGCAGTACTTC. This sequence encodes CASSPPGTGSSYEQYF. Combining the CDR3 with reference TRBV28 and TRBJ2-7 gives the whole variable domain DVKVTQSSRYLVKRTGEKVFLECVQDMDHENMFWYRQDPGLGLRLIYFSYDVKMKEKGDIPEGYSVSREKKERFSLILESASTNQTSMYLCASSPPGTGSSYEQYFGPGTRLTVT.

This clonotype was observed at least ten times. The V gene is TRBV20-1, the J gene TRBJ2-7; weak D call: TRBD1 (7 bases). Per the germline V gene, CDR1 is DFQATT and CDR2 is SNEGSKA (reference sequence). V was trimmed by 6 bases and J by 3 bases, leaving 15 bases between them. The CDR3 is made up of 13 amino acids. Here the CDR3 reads CSATRGDSYEQYF. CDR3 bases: TGCAGTGCCACTAGGGGGGACAGCTACGAGCAGTACTTC.

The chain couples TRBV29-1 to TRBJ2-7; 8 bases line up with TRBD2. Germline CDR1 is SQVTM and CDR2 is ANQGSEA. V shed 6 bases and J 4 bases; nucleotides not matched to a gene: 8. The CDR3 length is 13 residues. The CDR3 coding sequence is TGCAGCGTCCCAAGCGGGAGTAAGTACGAGCAGTACTTC. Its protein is CSVPSGSKYEQYF.

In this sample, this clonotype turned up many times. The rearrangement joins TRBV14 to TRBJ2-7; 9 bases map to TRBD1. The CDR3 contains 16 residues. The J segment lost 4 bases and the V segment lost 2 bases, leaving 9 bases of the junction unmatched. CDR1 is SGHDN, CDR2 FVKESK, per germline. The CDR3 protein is CASSQPGTGLEYEQYF. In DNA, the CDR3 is TGTGCCAGCAGCCAACCCGGGACAGGGCTTGAGTACGAGCAGTACTTC. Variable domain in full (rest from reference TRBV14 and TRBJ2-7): EAGVTQFPSHSVIEKGQTVTLRCDPISGHDNLYWYRRVMGKEIKFLLHFVKESKQDESGMPNNRFLAERTGGTYSTLKVQPAELEDSGVYFCASSQPGTGLEYEQYFGPGTRLTVT.

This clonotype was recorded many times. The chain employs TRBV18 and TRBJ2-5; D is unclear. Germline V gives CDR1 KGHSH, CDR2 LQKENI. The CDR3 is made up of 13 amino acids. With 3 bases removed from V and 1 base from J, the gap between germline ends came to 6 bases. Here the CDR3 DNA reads TGTGCCAGCTCACCGACCGCCCAAGAGACCCAGTACTTC. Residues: CASSPTAQETQYF.

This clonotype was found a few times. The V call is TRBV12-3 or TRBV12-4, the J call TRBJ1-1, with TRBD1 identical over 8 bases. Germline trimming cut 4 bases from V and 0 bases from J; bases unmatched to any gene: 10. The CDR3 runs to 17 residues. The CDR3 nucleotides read TGTGCCAGCAGTTCTGGACAGGGAGGGAGTATGAACACTGAAGCTTTCTTT. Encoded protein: CASSSGQGGSMNTEAFF.

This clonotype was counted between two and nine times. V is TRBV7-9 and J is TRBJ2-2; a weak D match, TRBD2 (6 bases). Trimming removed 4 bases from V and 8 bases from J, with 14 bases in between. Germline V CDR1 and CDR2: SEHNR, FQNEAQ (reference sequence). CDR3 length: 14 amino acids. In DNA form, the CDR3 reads TGTGCCAGCAGCTCCAAGAGGAGGGAAGGGGAGCTGTTTTTT. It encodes CASSSKRREGELFF.

CDR3 DNA: TGTGCCAGCAGCGTAGATAGCTCCTACAATGAGCAGTTCTTC. Protein sequence: CASSVDSSYNEQFF. The chain links TRBV9 to TRBJ2-1; D uncertain. CDR3 length: 14 amino acids. V dropped 0 bases and J dropped 0 bases, with 4 bases sitting between them. Germline V gives CDR1 SGDLS, CDR2 YYNGEE.

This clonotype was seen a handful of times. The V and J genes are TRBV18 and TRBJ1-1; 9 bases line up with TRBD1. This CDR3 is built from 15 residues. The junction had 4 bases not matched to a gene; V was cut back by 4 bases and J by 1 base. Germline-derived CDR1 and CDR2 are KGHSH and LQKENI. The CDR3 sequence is CASSLGTGRNTEAFF. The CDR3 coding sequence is TGTGCCAGCTCACTCGGGACAGGGAGGAACACTGAAGCTTTCTTT.